Below, 19 T cell receptor beta chains from the same sample are listed, as sequenced in a study of T cell repertoires in cytomegalovirus infection. These receptors lack a known antigen. TCRdb reprocessed the reads with MiXCR, giving one entry per CDR3 protein. The sample records about 920,000 distinct CDR3 sequences, approximately 32% being singletons. This sample comprised cultured CD8+ T cells from PBMCs, obtained from culture after CMV antigen stimulation. The receptors shown here come from a human donor in good health (CMV status not recorded). Some clones in this sample may be carry-over from other donors' samples.

The CDR3 DNA reads TGTGCCAGCAGCACCCCGCGACACTCTGGGGCCAACGTCCTGACTTTC. Translating it yields CASSTPRHSGANVLTF. The V gene is TRBV7-9, the J gene TRBJ2-6; D uncertain. Germline V gene lookup returns CDR1 SEHNR and CDR2 FQNEAQ (reference sequence). The V and J ends lost 5 bases and 0 bases respectively, with 11 bases between them. The CDR3 runs to 16 residues.

This clonotype was detected only a few times. The V call is TRBV4-1, the J call TRBJ1-2, with D uncertain. Germline V gene lookup returns CDR1 MGHRA and CDR2 YSYEKL. Trimming took 1 base from V and 0 from J, leaving 12 bases between them. There are 16 residues in the CDR3. CDR3 region: CASSQAQVLANYGYTF. The CDR3 nucleotides read TGCGCCAGCAGCCAAGCCCAAGTCTTAGCTAACTATGGCTACACCTTC.

This clonotype showed up just a few times. The chain employs TRBV7-9 and TRBJ2-2; 9 nucleotides line up with TRBD1. The CDR3 is made up of 16 amino acids. V was pared by 3 bases and J by 4 bases, with 6 bases of the junction left unmatched. Germline V CDR1 and CDR2: SEHNR, FQNEAQ (reference sequence). The CDR3 here is CASSLGQGRATGELFF. CDR3 sequence (DNA): TGTGCCAGCAGCTTGGGACAGGGTCGAGCCACCGGGGAGCTGTTTTTT.

The chain has TRBV6-6 and TRBJ2-5, with TRBD1 identical over 9 bases. Per the germline V gene, CDR1 is MNHNY and CDR2 is SVGAGI (reference sequence). J lost 4 bases, V lost 4 bases, and 10 bases had no gene match. The CDR3 is 16 amino acids. The CDR3 sequence: CASSSGQGRLRETQYF. Here the CDR3 DNA reads TGTGCCAGCAGTTCCGGACAGGGGAGGTTGCGAGAGACCCAGTACTTC.

The V and J genes are TRBV6-1 and TRBJ2-2; 7 nucleotides align to TRBD1. The CDR3 spans 15 residues. Germline assignment: CDR1 MNHNS and CDR2 SASEGT. V shed 8 bases and J 0 bases; nucleotides not matched to a gene: 6. The CDR3 spells CASGPGTANTGELFF. The CDR3, as DNA: TGTGCCAGCGGGCCCGGGACAGCGAACACCGGGGAGCTGTTTTTT.

The chain carries TRBV5-4 and TRBJ1-6; 8 bases map to TRBD1. CDR1 and CDR2 (germline): SGHNT, YYREEE (reference sequence). Trimming removed 4 bases from V and 4 bases from J; junction bases left unmatched: 4. The CDR3 extends over 15 amino acids. The CDR3 here is CASSTGQGYNSPLHF. CDR3 nucleotides: TGTGCCAGCAGCACCGGACAGGGTTATAATTCACCCCTCCACTTT.

This clonotype has just a few counts. The CDR3 DNA sequence: TGTGCCAGCAGCTTCCTTTTAGCGGGGGGGCTGGATACGCAGTATTTT. This encodes CASSFLLAGGLDTQYF. The rearrangement links TRBV5-6 to TRBJ2-3, with 11 bases aligning to TRBD2. The CDR3 sequence is 16 residues long. Unmatched junction bases numbered 8, after V lost 2 bases and J lost 6 bases. Germline loops: CDR1 SGHDT, CDR2 YYEEEE.

This chain uses TRBV5-1 with TRBJ1-6, with 7 bases identical to TRBD1. Germline-derived CDR1 and CDR2 are SGHRS and YFSETQ. The J segment lost 7 bases and the V segment lost 0 bases, leaving 4 bases of the junction unmatched. The CDR3 runs to 15 residues. CDR3 loop: CASSLDDRANSPLHF. The CDR3 DNA reads as TGCGCCAGCAGCTTGGATGACAGGGCGAATTCACCCCTCCACTTT.

This clonotype showed up just once. The CDR3 carries no conserved terminal phenylalanine or tryptophan, so it likely arises from a read error. The chain is built from TRBV7-2 and TRBJ1-2, with D maybe TRBD1 (5 bases). Trimming took off 0 bases at V and 1 base at J, with 6 bases between the two ends. CDR1 and CDR2 (germline): SGHTA, FQGNSA. The CDR3 length is 14 residues. The CDR3: CASSLAGGNYGYTI. DNA for the CDR3: TGTGCCAGCAGCTTAGCCGGGGGTAACTATGGCTACACCATC.

The chain uses TRBV7-2 and TRBJ2-7; 9 nucleotides match TRBD1. The CDR3 extends over 14 amino acids. The germline CDR1 and CDR2 sequences are SGHTA and FQGNSA. Written as DNA, the CDR3 is TGTGTCAACAGCTTTGGGACAGGGTTCTACGAGCAGTACTTC. Encoded protein: CVNSFGTGFYEQYF. The full variable domain, with the rest looked up from reference TRBV7-2 and TRBJ2-7, is GAGVSQSPSNKVTEKGKDVELRCDPISGHTALYWYRQSLGQGLEFLIYFQGNSAPDKSGLPSDRFSAERTGGSVSTLTIQRTQQEDSAVYLCVNSFGTGFYEQYFGPGTRLTVT.

This sequence joins TRBV5-4 and TRBJ2-1; TRBD2 matches at 7 bases. V was clipped by 1 base and J by 9 bases; unmatched bases: 7. The CDR3 is 14 amino acids. Germline V gene sequence: CDR1 SGHNT, CDR2 YYREEE (reference sequence). The chain's CDR3 is CASSLRLSGGEQFF. DNA for the CDR3: TGTGCCAGCAGCTTGCGATTGTCGGGGGGTGAGCAGTTCTTC. Full variable domain (missing parts from reference TRBV5-4 and TRBJ2-1): ETGVTQSPTHLIKTRGQQVTLRCSSQSGHNTVSWYQQALGQGPQFIFQYYREEENGRGNFPPRFSGLQFPNYSSELNVNALELDDSALYLCASSLRLSGGEQFFGPGTRLTVL.

This clonotype was observed a few times. V usage is TRBV7-9 and J usage is TRBJ1-4; D is ambiguous. The V gene lost 1 base and the J gene lost 8 bases, with 8 bases spanning the gap. Germline V gene data show CDR1 as SEHNR and CDR2 as FQNEAQ (reference sequence). The CDR3 is made up of 13 amino acids. Written as DNA, the CDR3 is TGTGCCAGCAGCTTAGGGGTTCGGGAAAAACTGTTTTTT. Encoded protein: CASSLGVREKLFF.

V usage is TRBV18 and J usage is TRBJ2-7; D is possibly TRBD1 or TRBD2 (5 bases each). The germline V and J ends were trimmed by 0 bases and 5 bases, with 8 bases remaining between them. The CDR3 length is 13 residues. The germline CDR1 and CDR2 sequences are KGHSH and LQKENI. The CDR3 DNA reads as TGTGCCAGCTCACCACCTGGGGGAAACGAGCAGTACGTC. This sequence encodes CASSPPGGNEQYV.

V is TRBV4-1 and J is TRBJ1-2; 8 bases align to TRBD1. CDR3 length equals 15 residues. Germline CDR1 is MGHRA and CDR2 is YSYEKL. V shed 0 bases and J 9 bases; nucleotides not matched to a gene: 9. The CDR3 DNA sequence: TGCGCCAGCAGCCAAGATCCCGAGACAGGGGCGAGCTACACCTTC. Translating it yields CASSQDPETGASYTF.

In this sample, this clonotype turned up many times. V usage is TRBV19 and J usage is TRBJ2-5, with TRBD2 matching over 8 bases. Germline V gives CDR1 LNHDA, CDR2 SQIVND (reference sequence). CDR3 length: 16 amino acids. V trimming: 6 bases; J trimming: 3 bases; junction bases outside the gene matches: 12. CDR3 sequence: CASRAISGGQEETQYF. The CDR3 coding sequence is TGTGCCAGTAGAGCGATAAGCGGGGGTCAGGAAGAGACCCAGTACTTC.

This clonotype was seen a handful of times. This chain uses TRBV3-1 with TRBJ1-3; the D gene is possibly TRBD1 (6 bases). Germline CDR1 is LGHDT and CDR2 is YNNKEL (reference sequence). The V end was cut by 0 bases, the J end by 0 bases, with 12 bases between. The CDR3 covers 17 residues. Written as DNA, the CDR3 is TGTGCCAGCAGCCAAGATCCGACAGGCGACTCTGGAAACACCATATATTTT. Protein product: CASSQDPTGDSGNTIYF.

The chain recombines TRBV19 with TRBJ2-1; D possibly uses TRBD1 or TRBD2 (5 bases each). V was pared by 11 bases and J by 8 bases, with 22 bases between. This CDR3 region has 14 residues. The germline V gene has CDR1 LNHDA and CDR2 SQIVND (reference sequence). The DNA of the CDR3 is TGTGCCGGTACTTACCACCAGGGAGTCGATGAGCAGTTCTTC. Translating gives CAGTYHQGVDEQFF.

The chain has TRBV28 and TRBJ2-7; 9 bases agree with TRBD1. In germline, CDR1 is MDHEN, CDR2 SYDVKM. The CDR3 covers 12 residues. After removal of 6 bases from V and 5 bases from J, the junction contained 2 bases not matched to a gene. CDR3 DNA: TGTGCCAGCAGCACAGGGGGCGACGAGCAGTACGTC. Amino acids: CASSTGGDEQYV.

This clonotype turned up a few times. The V call is TRBV11-2, the J call TRBJ2-7; 10 bases line up with TRBD2. This CDR3 is built from 17 residues. After removal of 1 base from V and 1 base from J, the junction contained 7 bases not matched to a gene. CDR1 and CDR2 from the germline V gene are SGHAT and FQNNGV. The CDR3 loop reads CASSLAASGGLSYEQYV. The CDR3 DNA follows: TGTGCCAGCAGCTTAGCGGCTAGCGGGGGATTATCCTACGAGCAGTACGTC.